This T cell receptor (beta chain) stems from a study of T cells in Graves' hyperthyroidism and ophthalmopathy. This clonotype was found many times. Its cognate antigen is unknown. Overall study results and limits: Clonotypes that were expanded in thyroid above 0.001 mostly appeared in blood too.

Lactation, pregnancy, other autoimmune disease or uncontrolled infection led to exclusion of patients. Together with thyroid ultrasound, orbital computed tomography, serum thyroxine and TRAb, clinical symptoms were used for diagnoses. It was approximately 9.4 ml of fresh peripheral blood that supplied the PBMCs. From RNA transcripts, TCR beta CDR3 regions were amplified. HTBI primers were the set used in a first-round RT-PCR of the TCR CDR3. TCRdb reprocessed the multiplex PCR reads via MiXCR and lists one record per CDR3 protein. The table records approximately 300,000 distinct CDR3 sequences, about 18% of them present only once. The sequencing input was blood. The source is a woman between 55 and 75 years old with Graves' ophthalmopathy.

The CDR3 spells CATKVYGLAGQETQYF. CDR3 in DNA: TGTGCCACCAAAGTATACGGGCTAGCGGGCCAAGAGACCCAGTACTTC. The chain joins TRBV27 to TRBJ2-5; 8 positions agree with TRBD2. With 10 bases clipped from V and 1 base from J, the junction kept 14 bases outside the gene matches. Germline V CDR1 and CDR2: MNHEY, SMNVEV (reference sequence). This CDR3 region has 16 residues.